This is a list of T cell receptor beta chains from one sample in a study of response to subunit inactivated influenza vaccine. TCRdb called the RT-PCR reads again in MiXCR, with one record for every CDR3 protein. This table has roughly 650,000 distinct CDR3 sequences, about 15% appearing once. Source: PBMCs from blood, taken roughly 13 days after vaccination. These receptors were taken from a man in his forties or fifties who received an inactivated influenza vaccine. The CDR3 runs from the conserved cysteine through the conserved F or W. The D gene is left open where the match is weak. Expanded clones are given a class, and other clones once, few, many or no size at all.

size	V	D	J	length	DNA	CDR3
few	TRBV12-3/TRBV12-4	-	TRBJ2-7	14	TGTGCCAGCAGTTGGAGCGACTCCGACTACGAGCAGTACTTC	CASSWSDSDYEQYF
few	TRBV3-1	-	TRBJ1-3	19	TGTGCCAGCAGCCAAGATGTAGGAGGGGCCGGCTTCTCTGGAAACACCATATATTTT	CASSQDVGGAGFSGNTIYF
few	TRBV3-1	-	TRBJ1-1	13	TGTGCCAGCAGCTCGCAGTGGGGCACTGAAGCTTTCTTT	CASSSQWGTEAFF
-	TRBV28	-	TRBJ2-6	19	TGTGCCAGCAGTTTGGGTGGGACGGCAGGGGCCTCTGGGGCCAACGTCCTGACTTTC	CASSLGGTAGASGANVLTF
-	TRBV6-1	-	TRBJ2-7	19	TGTGCCAGCAGTCCCACACGTTTATTGGGAGGTAGCGGACGCTACGAGCAGTACTTC	CASSPTRLLGGSGRYEQYF
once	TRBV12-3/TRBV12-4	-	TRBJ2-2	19	TGTGCCATCTGTTTAGTCTTAGTTTGGTCCGGCCCGAACACCGGGGAGCTGTTTTTT	CAICLVLVWSGPNTGELFF
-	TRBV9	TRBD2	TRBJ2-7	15	TGTGCCAGCAGCGCCTCCGGGACTAGCAGCTACGAGCAGTACTTC	CASSASGTSSYEQYF
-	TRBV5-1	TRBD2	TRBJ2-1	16	TGCGCCAGCAGCTTGGGAGGCGGGAGAATTGATAATGAGCAGTTCTTC	CASSLGGGRIDNEQFF
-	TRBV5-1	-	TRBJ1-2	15	TGCGCCAGCAGCTTGGATTCCGGGGGCGTCTATGGCTACACCTTC	CASSLDSGGVYGYTF
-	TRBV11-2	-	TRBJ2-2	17	TGTGCCAGCAGCTTAGACCTGGCTTCCCTATCCTCCGGGGAGCTGTTTTTT	CASSLDLASLSSGELFF
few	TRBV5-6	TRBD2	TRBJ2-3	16	TGTGCCAGCAGCTTTACTAGCGGGAGGGCCGAAGATACGCAGTATTTT	CASSFTSGRAEDTQYF
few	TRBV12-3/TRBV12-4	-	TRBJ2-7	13	TGTGCCAGCAGCCCGGGCAAAACCTACGAGCAGTACTTC	CASSPGKTYEQYF
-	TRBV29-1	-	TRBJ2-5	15	TGCAGCGTTGGTAGGGGGGGATACCAAGTAGAGACCCAGTACTTC	CSVGRGGYQVETQYF
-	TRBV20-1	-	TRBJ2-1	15	TGCAGTGCTAGACGGTGGGAGGTACAGTTAGATGAGCAGTTCTTC	CSARRWEVQLDEQFF
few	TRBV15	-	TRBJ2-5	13	TGTGCCACCAGCGGTAGGAACCAAGAGACCCAGTACTTC	CATSGRNQETQYF
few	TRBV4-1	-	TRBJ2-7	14	TGCGCCAGCAGCCCCGACCCGGGACCCGGGGAGCAGTACTTC	CASSPDPGPGEQYF
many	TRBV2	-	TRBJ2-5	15	TGTGCCAGCAGTGATAGACTGGGAGGCGGGGAGACCCAGTACTTC	CASSDRLGGGETQYF
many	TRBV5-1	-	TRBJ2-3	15	TGCGCCAGCAGCTCAACGTGGGGAGCCACAGATACGCAGTATTTT	CASSSTWGATDTQYF
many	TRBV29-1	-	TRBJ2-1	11	TGCAGCGTTCTACCATACAATGAGCAGTTCTTC	CSVLPYNEQFF
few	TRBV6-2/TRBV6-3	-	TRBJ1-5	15	TGTGCCAGCAGTGAGATCGACGTCGGGGGACAGCCCCAGCATTTT	CASSEIDVGGQPQHF
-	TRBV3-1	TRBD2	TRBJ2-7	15	TGTGCCAGCAGCCAACCTAGCGGACCCTCCTACGAGCAGTACTTC	CASSQPSGPSYEQYF
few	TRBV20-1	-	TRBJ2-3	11	TGCAGTGCTAGGGAAAGGGATACGCAGTATTTT	CSARERDTQYF
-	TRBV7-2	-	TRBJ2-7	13	TGTGCCAGCAGCTTAAGCTACTCCTACGAGCAGTACTTC	CASSLSYSYEQYF
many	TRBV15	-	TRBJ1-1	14	TGTGCCACCAGCAGAGATCCTGGGATCACTGAAGCTTTCTTT	CATSRDPGITEAFF
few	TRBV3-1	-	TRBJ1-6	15	TGTGCCAGCAGCCCTACGGAGACCTATAATTCACCCCTCCACTTT	CASSPTETYNSPLHF